Listed here is a single T cell receptor beta chain. Here immunoSEQ multiplex PCR was the method, and the copy in TCRdb shows in-frame clones only, minus some. The sample lists over 70,000 clones; over 80% were seen once. The data stem from a study of OX40 agonist ivuxolimab in advanced cancers. Study information: Partial responses were seen in three patients, one with hepatocellular carcinoma and two with cutaneous melanoma.

Sampled blood was obtained at baseline, cycle 4 day 1, and cycle 7 day 1. This TCR was recovered from an adult with an advanced solid tumor such as melanoma, head and neck, liver or kidney cancer. The sequencing used CD4+ or CD8+ T cells sorted from blood, collected in a trial of the OX40 agonist ivuxolimab.

CDR3 sequence (DNA): TGTGCTAGTGAGGGTCCTCTAGCGTATAGCTCCTACAATGAGCAGTTCTTC. This gives the protein CASEGPLAYSSYNEQFF. V gene TRBV12-5 combines with J gene TRBJ2-1; D possibly corresponds to TRBD2 (6 bases). V lost 7 bases and J 0 bases, leaving 19 bases between the germline ends. In germline, CDR1 is LGHNT, CDR2 FRNRAP. This CDR3 has 17 amino acids.